Following are 20 T cell receptor beta chains from one sample sequenced in a study of cytomegalovirus exposure and HLA in healthy donors. The study ran its PCR with 60 Vbeta and 13 Jbeta primers. Repertoires were generated with immunoSEQ multiplex PCR, while TCRdb's copy carries only in-frame clones and drops some. Here the sample spans tens of thousands of clones, about 75% being singletons. The sequenced material came from PBMCs. The origin of the receptors is a man between 65 and 79 years old in good health and CMV-seronegative.

The chain links TRBV11-2 to TRBJ2-2; no reliable D call. The germline V and J ends were trimmed by 1 base and 1 base, with 7 bases remaining between them. There are 15 residues in the CDR3. Germline CDR1 is SGHAT and CDR2 is FQNNGV. The CDR3 nucleotides are TGTGCCAGCAGCTTAGTCGCGCTGAACACCGGGGAGCTGTTTTTT. Encoded protein: CASSLVALNTGELFF.

Only a few counts were recorded for this clone. The rearrangement joins TRBV27 to TRBJ2-2; no clear D. CDR1 MNHEY and CDR2 SMNVEV come from the germline V gene (reference sequence). CDR3 length equals 12 residues. The germline V and J ends were trimmed by 3 bases and 6 bases, with 5 bases remaining between them. As DNA, the CDR3 is TGTGCCAGCAGTTTCGCGGCCGGGGAGCTGTTTTTT. This codes for CASSFAAGELFF.

The gene calls are TRBV18 and TRBJ2-5; TRBD2 is a possible D gene (6 bases). V lost 0 bases to trimming and J lost 2 bases, with 7 bases between them. CDR1 KGHSH and CDR2 LQKENI come from the germline V gene. The CDR3 totals 14 residues. The CDR3 nucleotides read TGTGCCAGCTCACCACCGGGGAGGCAAGAGACCCAGTACTTC. It specifies CASSPPGRQETQYF.

The gene calls are TRBV2 and TRBJ2-7; a possible D gene is TRBD1 (6 bases). Looked up from germline, CDR1 is SNHLY and CDR2 is FYNNEI. This CDR3 comprises 13 residues. Trimming removed 7 bases at V and 2 bases at J, with 12 bases between. The CDR3 protein is CASTPRGPYEQYF. The CDR3 DNA reads TGTGCCAGCACACCCAGGGGACCCTACGAGCAGTACTTC.

The rearrangement uses TRBV9 and TRBJ1-2; a possible D gene is TRBD1 (5 bases). The germline V gene has CDR1 SGDLS and CDR2 YYNGEE. Trimming left V 0 bases short and J 0 bases short, with 12 bases between. The CDR3 is made up of 16 amino acids. The DNA for the CDR3 is TGTGCCAGCAGCGTAGAGGCGGGGGTAGCTAACTATGGCTACACCTTC. Protein: CASSVEAGVANYGYTF.

The chain employs TRBV6-4 and TRBJ2-7, with TRBD2 matching 7 bases. This CDR3 has 14 amino acids. V shed 2 bases, J shed 4 bases, and the junction held 5 bases outside the gene matches. Germline V lookup: CDR1 MRHNA, CDR2 SNTAGT. The CDR3 DNA reads TGTGCCAGCAGTGACCCACCGGGAGGATACGAGCAGTACTTC. Translating it yields CASSDPPGGYEQYF.

The chain has TRBV25-1 and TRBJ2-3, with D maybe TRBD1 (6 bases). Germline assignment: CDR1 MGHDK and CDR2 SYGVNS. Trimming removed 4 bases from V and 5 bases from J, with 13 bases in between. There are 14 residues in the CDR3. The DNA for the CDR3 is TGTGCCAGCAGTGGCCGGGACAACGGAGATACGCAGTATTTT. Protein product: CASSGRDNGDTQYF.

CDR3 DNA: TGTGCCAGCAGCTTAGTTGGCGGGGGGGTACAAGAGACCCAGTACTTC. Encoded protein: CASSLVGGGVQETQYF. The chain links TRBV7-2 to TRBJ2-5; 9 bases align to TRBD2. The CDR3 runs 16 residues. Looked up from germline, CDR1 is SGHTA and CDR2 is FQGNSA. V was pared by 1 base and J by 2 bases, with 5 bases of the junction left unmatched.

The rearrangement links TRBV10-2 to TRBJ1-5; perhaps TRBD1 as D (6 bases). The CDR3 is 12 amino acids. With 8 bases removed from V and 5 bases from J, the gap between germline ends came to 10 bases. Germline-derived CDR1 and CDR2 are WSHSY and SAAADI. The CDR3 nucleotides read TGCGCCAGCCCGGACAGCCATCAGCCCCAGCATTTT. It translates to CASPDSHQPQHF.

The rearrangement links TRBV19 to TRBJ1-2; 7 nucleotides match TRBD1. Unmatched junction bases numbered 8, after V lost 5 bases and J lost 2 bases. There are 15 residues in the CDR3. Germline CDR1 and CDR2: LNHDA and SQIVND (reference sequence). This CDR3 reads CASSSRQGRNYGYTF. CDR3 DNA sequence: TGTGCCAGTAGTTCTCGACAGGGACGAAACTATGGCTACACCTTC.

The sample holds a few counts of this clone. The rearrangement joins TRBV4-3 to TRBJ1-2; D uncertain. The CDR3 consists of 14 residues. CDR1 is LGHNA and CDR2 is YSLEER in the germline V gene. V was pared by 0 bases and J by 1 base, with 6 bases between. CDR3 amino acids: CASSQERSNYGYTF. The CDR3 DNA follows: TGCGCCAGCAGCCAAGAACGCAGTAACTATGGCTACACCTTC.

This chain uses TRBV7-2 with TRBJ2-7; 7 positions match TRBD2. The CDR3 extends over 14 amino acids. The V and J ends lost 3 bases and 2 bases, in that order; junction bases with no gene match: 4. Germline V gene lookup returns CDR1 SGHTA and CDR2 FQGNSA. CDR3 nucleotide sequence: TGTGCCAGCAGCTTTGGGGGAGGGCCCTACGAGCAGTACTTC. Its translation is CASSFGGGPYEQYF. The full variable domain, its missing parts supplied by reference TRBV7-2 and TRBJ2-7, is GAGVSQSPSNKVTEKGKDVELRCDPISGHTALYWYRQSLGQGLEFLIYFQGNSAPDKSGLPSDRFSAERTGGSVSTLTIQRTQQEDSAVYLCASSFGGGPYEQYFGPGTRLTVT.

This rearrangement joins TRBV7-2 to TRBJ2-1; 7 nucleotides line up with TRBD1. The length of the CDR3 is 15 residues. Trimming removed 1 base from V and 0 bases from J; junction bases left unmatched: 0. The germline V gene encodes CDR1 SGHTA and CDR2 FQGNSA. The CDR3 spells CASSLGQGSYNEQFF. CDR3 coding DNA: TGTGCCAGCAGCTTAGGACAGGGCTCCTACAATGAGCAGTTCTTC.

The rearrangement joins TRBV28 to TRBJ2-1; the D gene is possibly TRBD2 (6 bases). Trimming removed 8 bases at V and 10 bases at J, with 9 bases between. The CDR3 is 10 amino acids. Germline V CDR1 and CDR2: MDHEN, SYDVKM. The CDR3 is CASGRGEQFF. The CDR3 region has the DNA TGTGCCAGCGGGCGGGGAGAGCAGTTCTTC.

This clone was recorded once. This chain connects TRBV7-2 to TRBJ2-7; 12 bases line up with TRBD1. Germline V gene lookup returns CDR1 SGHTA and CDR2 FQGNSA. This CDR3 contains 14 residues. With V trimmed by 5 bases and J by 12 bases, 11 bases remained unmatched. The CDR3 is CASSAAMGQGARYF. The CDR3 DNA follows: TGTGCCAGCAGCGCGGCCATGGGACAGGGGGCGAGGTACTTC.

The chain links TRBV18 to TRBJ1-3; TRBD1 matches 10 bases. Germline assignment: CDR1 KGHSH and CDR2 LQKENI. There are 15 residues in the CDR3. V shed 2 bases and J 6 bases; nucleotides not matched to a gene: 4. As DNA, the CDR3 is TGTGCCAGCTCACCAGCCGGGACAGGGGAAAACACCATATATTTT. Amino acids: CASSPAGTGENTIYF.

The chain joins TRBV6-5 to TRBJ1-3; the D is unclear. The CDR3 extends over 14 amino acids. V was shortened by 5 bases and J by 1 base, with 9 bases between the two germline ends. Germline CDR1 and CDR2: MNHEY and SVGAGI. CDR3 sequence: CASSTAGSGNTIYF. CDR3 DNA sequence: TGTGCCAGCAGTACCGCGGGATCTGGAAACACCATATATTTT.

Note on this clone: Mismatch with germline at one junction end may stem from a read error. The chain is built from TRBV11-2 and TRBJ2-7; 10 nucleotides line up with TRBD1. CDR1 is SGHAT, CDR2 FQNNGV, per germline. The CDR3 spans 13 residues. CDR3 loop: CASSLRDRGLQDF. Here the CDR3 DNA reads TGTGCCAGCAGCCTCCGGGACAGGGGCCTCCAGGACTTC. Using reference TRBV11-2 and TRBJ2-7 for the parts outside the CDR3, the full variable domain is EAGVAQSPRYKIIEKRQSVAFWCNPISGHATLYWYQQILGQGPKLLIQFQNNGVVDDSQLPKDRFSAERLKGVDSTLKIQPAKLEDSAVYLCASSLRDRGLQDFGPGTRLTVT.

The rearrangement links TRBV6-1 to TRBJ2-5, with TRBD2 as a possible D gene (7 bases). The DNA end lines up better with TRBJ2-7; the J call may be wrong. This CDR3 has 15 residues. The germline gives CDR1 MNHNS, CDR2 SASEGT. CDR3 DNA: TGTGCCAGCAGTGAAGTAGGGGGGGAAAGGATCGAGCAGTACTTC. As protein: CASSEVGGERIEQYF.

The chain carries TRBV6-5 and TRBJ2-3; TRBD2 agrees at 7 bases. V dropped 8 bases and J dropped 2; count of bases not matched to a gene: 10. The length of the CDR3 is 15 residues. Germline-derived CDR1 and CDR2 are MNHEY and SVGAGI. CDR3 DNA sequence: TGTGCCAGCCACCTGGCGGGGGAGATCACAGATACGCAGTATTTT. Amino acids: CASHLAGEITDTQYF.